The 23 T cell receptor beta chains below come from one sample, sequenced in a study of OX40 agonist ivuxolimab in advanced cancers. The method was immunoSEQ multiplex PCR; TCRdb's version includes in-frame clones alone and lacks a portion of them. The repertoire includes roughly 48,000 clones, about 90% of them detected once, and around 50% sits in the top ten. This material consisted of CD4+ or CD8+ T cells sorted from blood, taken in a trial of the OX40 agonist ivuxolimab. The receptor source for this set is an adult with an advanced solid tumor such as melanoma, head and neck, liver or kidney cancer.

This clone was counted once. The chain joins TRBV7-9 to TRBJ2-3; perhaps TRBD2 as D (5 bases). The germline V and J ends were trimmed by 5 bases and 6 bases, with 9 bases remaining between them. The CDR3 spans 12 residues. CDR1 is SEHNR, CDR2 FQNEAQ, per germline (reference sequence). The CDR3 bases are TGTGCCAGCAGCGCTACGGGGGATACGCAGTATTTT. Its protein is CASSATGDTQYF.

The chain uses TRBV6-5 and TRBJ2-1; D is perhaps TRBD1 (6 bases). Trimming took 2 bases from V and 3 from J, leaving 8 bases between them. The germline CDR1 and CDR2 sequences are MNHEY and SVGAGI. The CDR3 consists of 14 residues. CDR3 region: CASSYGGHYNEQFF. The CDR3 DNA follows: TGTGCCAGCAGTTACGGGGGACACTACAATGAGCAGTTCTTC.

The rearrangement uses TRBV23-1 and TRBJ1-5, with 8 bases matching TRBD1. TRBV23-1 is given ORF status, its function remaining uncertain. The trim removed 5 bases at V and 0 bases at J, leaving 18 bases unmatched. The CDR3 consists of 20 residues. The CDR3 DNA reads TGCGCCAGCAGTTTTCCCCGGGACAGGCGCCTCGGAGATAGCAATCAGCCCCAGCATTTT. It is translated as CASSFPRDRRLGDSNQPQHF.

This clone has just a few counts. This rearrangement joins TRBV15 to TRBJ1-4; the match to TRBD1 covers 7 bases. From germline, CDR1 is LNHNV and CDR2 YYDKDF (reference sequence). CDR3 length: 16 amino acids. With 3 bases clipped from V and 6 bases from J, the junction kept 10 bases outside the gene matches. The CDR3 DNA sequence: TGTGCCACCAGCAGCGACGCAGGGGGGTTGGATGAAAAACTGTTTTTT. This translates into CATSSDAGGLDEKLFF.

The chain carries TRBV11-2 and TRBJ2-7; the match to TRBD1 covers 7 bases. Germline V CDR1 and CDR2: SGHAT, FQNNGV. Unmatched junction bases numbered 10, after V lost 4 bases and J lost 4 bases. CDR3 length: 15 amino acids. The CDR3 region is CASSSSGTAPYEQYF. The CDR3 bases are TGTGCCAGCAGCTCCTCCGGGACAGCCCCATACGAGCAGTACTTC.

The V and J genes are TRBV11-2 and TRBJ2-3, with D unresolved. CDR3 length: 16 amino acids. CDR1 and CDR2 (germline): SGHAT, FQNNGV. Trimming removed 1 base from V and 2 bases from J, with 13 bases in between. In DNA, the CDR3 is TGTGCCAGCAGCTTAGTGGGTCCAGGTTACACAGATACGCAGTATTTT. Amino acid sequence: CASSLVGPGYTDTQYF. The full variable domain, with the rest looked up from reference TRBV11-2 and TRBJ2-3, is EAGVAQSPRYKIIEKRQSVAFWCNPISGHATLYWYQQILGQGPKLLIQFQNNGVVDDSQLPKDRFSAERLKGVDSTLKIQPAKLEDSAVYLCASSLVGPGYTDTQYFGPGTRLTVL.

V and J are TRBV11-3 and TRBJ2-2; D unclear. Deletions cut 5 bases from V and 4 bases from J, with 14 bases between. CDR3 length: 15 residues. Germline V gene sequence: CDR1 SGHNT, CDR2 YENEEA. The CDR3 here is CASSPRTSFTGELFF. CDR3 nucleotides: TGTGCCAGCAGCCCCCGGACGTCTTTCACCGGGGAGCTGTTTTTT.

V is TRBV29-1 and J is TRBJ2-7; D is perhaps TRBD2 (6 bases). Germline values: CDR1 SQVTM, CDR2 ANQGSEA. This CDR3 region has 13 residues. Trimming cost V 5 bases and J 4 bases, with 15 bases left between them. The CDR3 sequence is CSVLGGERYEQYF. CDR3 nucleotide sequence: TGCAGCGTTCTCGGGGGAGAGAGATACGAGCAGTACTTC.

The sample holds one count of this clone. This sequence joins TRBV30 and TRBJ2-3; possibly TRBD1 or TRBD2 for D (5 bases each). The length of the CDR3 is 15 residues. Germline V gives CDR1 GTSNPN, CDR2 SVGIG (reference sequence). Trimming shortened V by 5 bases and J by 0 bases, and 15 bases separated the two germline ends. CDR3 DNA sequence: TGTGCCTGGGGTGGGGACGGTGCTAGCACAGATACGCAGTATTTT. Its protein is CAWGGDGASTDTQYF. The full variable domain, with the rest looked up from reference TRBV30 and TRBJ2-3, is SQTIHQWPATLVQPVGSPLSLECTVEGTSNPNLYWYRQAAGRGLQLLFYSVGIGQISSEVPQNLSASRPQDRQFILSSKKLLLSDSGFYLCAWGGDGASTDTQYFGPGTRLTVL.

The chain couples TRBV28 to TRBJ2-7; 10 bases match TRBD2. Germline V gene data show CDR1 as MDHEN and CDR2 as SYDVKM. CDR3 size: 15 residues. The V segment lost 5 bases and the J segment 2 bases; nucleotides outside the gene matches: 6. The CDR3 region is CASSPGSGGAYEQYF. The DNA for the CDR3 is TGTGCCAGCAGTCCCGGGAGCGGGGGGGCCTACGAGCAGTACTTC.

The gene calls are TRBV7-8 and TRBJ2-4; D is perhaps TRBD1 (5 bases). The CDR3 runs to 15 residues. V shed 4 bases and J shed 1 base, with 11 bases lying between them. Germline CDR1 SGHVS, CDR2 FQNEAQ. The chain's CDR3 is CASSSSRVAKNIQYF. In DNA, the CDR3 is TGTGCCAGCAGCTCTTCCAGGGTTGCCAAAAACATTCAGTACTTC.

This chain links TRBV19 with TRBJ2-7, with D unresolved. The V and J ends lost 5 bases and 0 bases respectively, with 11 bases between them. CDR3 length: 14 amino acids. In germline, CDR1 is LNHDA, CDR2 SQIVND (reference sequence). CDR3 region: CASSLAANSYEQYF. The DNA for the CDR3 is TGTGCCAGTAGTCTGGCAGCCAACTCCTACGAGCAGTACTTC.

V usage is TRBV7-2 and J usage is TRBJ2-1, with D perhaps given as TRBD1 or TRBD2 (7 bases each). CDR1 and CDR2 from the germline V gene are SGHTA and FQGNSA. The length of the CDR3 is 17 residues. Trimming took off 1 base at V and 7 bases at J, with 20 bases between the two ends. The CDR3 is CASSLGFVRGGYNEQFF. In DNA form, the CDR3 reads TGTGCCAGCAGCTTAGGGTTTGTCAGGGGGGGCTATAATGAGCAGTTCTTC.

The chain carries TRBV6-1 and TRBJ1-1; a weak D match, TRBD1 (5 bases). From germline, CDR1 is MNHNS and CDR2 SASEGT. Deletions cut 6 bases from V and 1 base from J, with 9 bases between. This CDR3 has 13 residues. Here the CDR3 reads CASRLTANTEAFF. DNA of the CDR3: TGTGCCAGCAGGTTGACAGCGAACACTGAAGCTTTCTTT.

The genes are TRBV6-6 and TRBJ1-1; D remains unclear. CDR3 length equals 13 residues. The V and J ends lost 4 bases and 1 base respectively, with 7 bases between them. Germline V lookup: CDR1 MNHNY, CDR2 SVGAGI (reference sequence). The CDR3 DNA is TGTGCCAGCAGTTCGTCGGGGAACACTGAAGCTTTCTTT. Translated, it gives CASSSSGNTEAFF.

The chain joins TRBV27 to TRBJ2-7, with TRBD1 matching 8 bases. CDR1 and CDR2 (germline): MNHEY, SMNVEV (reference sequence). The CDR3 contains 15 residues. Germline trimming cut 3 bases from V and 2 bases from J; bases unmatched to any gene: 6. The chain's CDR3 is CASSFTGTGAYEQYF. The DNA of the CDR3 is TGTGCCAGCAGTTTCACCGGGACAGGCGCCTACGAGCAGTACTTC.

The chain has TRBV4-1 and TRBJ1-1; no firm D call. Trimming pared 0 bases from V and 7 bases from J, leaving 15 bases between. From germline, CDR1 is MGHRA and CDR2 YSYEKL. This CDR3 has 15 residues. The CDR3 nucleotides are TGCGCCAGCAGCCAAGATCTTACTGGAGTCCTTGAAGCTTTCTTT. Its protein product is CASSQDLTGVLEAFF.

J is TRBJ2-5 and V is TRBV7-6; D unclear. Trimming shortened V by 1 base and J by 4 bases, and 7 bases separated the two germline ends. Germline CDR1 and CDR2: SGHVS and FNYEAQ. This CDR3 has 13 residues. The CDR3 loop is CASSLGPAETQYF. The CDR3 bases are TGTGCCAGCAGCTTAGGGCCAGCAGAGACCCAGTACTTC.

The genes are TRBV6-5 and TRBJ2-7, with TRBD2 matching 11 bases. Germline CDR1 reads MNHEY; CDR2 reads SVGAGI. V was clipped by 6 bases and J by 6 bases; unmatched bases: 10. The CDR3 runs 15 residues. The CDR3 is CASSHTLAGGGEQYF. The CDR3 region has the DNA TGTGCCAGCAGCCACACCCTAGCGGGGGGTGGCGAGCAGTACTTC.

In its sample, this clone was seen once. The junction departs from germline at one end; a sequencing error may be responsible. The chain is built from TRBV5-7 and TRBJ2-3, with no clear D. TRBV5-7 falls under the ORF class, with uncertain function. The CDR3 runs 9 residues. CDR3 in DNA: TGTGCCAGCAGCTTTAATACAGATTTT. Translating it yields CASSFNTDF.

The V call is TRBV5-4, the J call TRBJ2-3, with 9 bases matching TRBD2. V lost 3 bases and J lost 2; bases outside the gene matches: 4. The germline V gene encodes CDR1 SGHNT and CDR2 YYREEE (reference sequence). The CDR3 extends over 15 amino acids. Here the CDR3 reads CASSWRGGDTDTQYF. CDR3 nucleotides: TGTGCCAGCAGCTGGCGGGGGGGAGACACAGATACGCAGTATTTT.

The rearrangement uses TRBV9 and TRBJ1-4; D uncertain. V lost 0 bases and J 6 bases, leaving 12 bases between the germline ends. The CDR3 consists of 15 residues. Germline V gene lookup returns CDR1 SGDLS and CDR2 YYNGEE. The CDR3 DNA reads TGTGCCAGCAGCGTAGGGTCCGGGTTCGATGAAAAACTGTTTTTT. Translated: CASSVGSGFDEKLFF.

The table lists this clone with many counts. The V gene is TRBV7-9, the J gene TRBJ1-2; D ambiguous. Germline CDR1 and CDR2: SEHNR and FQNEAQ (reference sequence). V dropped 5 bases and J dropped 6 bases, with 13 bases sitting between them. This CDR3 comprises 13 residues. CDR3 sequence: CASSAQVWDGYTF. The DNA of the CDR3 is TGTGCCAGCAGCGCCCAGGTTTGGGATGGCTACACCTTC. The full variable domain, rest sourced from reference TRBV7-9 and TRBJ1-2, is DTGVSQNPRHKITKRGQNVTFRCDPISEHNRLYWYRQTLGQGPEFLTYFQNEAQLEKSRLLSDRFSAERPKGSFSTLEIQRTEQGDSAMYLCASSAQVWDGYTFGSGTRLTVV.